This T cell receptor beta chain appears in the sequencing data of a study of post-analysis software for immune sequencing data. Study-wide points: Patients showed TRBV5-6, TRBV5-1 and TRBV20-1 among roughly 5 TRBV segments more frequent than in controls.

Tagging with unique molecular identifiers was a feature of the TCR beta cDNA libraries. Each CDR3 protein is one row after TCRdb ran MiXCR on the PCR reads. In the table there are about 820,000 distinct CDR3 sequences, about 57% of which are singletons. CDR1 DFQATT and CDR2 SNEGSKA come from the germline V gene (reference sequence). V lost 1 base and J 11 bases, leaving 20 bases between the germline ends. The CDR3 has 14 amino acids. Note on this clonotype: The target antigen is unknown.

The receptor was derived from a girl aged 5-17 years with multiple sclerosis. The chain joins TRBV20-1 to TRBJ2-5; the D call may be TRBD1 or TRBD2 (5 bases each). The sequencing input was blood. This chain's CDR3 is CSARAGTANNEQYF. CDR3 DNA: TGCAGTGCTAGAGCCGGGACCGCAAACAATGAGCAGTACTTC.